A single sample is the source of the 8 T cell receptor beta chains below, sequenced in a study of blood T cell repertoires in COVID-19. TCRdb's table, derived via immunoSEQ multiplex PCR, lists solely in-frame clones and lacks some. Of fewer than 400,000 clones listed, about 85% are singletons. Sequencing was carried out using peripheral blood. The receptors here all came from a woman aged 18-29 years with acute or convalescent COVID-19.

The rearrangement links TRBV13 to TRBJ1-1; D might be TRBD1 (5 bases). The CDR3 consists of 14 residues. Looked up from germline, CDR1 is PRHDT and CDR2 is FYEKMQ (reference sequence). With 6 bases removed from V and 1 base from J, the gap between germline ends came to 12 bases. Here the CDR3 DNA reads TGTGCCAGCAGGCTCGACAGTCAGAACACTGAAGCTTTCTTT. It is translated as CASRLDSQNTEAFF.

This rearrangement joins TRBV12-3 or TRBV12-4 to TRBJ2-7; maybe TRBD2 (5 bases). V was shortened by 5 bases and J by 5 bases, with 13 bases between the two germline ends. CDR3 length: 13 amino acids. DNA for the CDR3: TGTGCCAGCAGTCTCCGGCGTAGCGACGAGCAGTACTTC. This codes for CASSLRRSDEQYF.

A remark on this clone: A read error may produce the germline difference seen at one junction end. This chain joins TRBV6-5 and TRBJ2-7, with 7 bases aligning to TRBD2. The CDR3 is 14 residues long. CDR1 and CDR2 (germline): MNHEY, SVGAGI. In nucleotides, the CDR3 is TGTGCCAGCAGTTCCGGGACTATCTCCTCCGAGCAGTACTTC. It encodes CASSSGTISSEQYF.

The DNA of the CDR3 is TGTGCTAGTGGTTTGGTACTGGGCTTACAGGCACTTCCAGATACGCAGTATTTT. Translating gives CASGLVLGLQALPDTQYF. This rearrangement joins TRBV12-5 to TRBJ2-3; D possibly corresponds to TRBD1 (5 bases). With 0 bases removed from V and 4 bases from J, the gap between germline ends came to 20 bases. The V gene's germline CDR1 is LGHNT and CDR2 FRNRAP. The CDR3 has 18 residues.

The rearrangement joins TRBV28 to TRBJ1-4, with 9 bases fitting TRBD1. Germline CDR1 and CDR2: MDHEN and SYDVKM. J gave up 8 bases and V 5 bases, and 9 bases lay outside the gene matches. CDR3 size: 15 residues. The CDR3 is CASSRGDRAIEKLFF. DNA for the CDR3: TGTGCCAGCAGTCGCGGGGACAGGGCAATCGAAAAACTGTTTTTT.

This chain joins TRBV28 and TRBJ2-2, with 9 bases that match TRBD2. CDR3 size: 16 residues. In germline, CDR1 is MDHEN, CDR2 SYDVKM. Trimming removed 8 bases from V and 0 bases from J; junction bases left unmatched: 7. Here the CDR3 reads CASVESGRSNTGELFF. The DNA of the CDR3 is TGTGCCAGCGTTGAGAGCGGGAGGTCGAACACCGGGGAGCTGTTTTTT.

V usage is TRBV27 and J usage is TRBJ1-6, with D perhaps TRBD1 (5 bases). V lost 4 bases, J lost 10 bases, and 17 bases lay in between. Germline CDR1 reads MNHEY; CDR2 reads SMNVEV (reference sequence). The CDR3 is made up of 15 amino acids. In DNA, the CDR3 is TGTGCCAGCAGTTCCCCGGAGGGGCTGGGATCACCCCTCCACTTT. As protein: CASSSPEGLGSPLHF.

In DNA form, the CDR3 reads TGTGCCAGCAGCCCGGGGACAGGGGGTGGAAACACCATATATTTT. Translating it yields CASSPGTGGGNTIYF. The V gene is TRBV5-6, the J gene TRBJ1-3; 11 bases are a match to TRBD1. The CDR3 covers 15 residues. Germline lookup yields CDR1 SGHDT and CDR2 YYEEEE. V lost 4 bases to trimming and J lost 3 bases; unmatched junction nucleotides: 3.